The clone carrying this T cell receptor beta chain was observed many times. What it binds is unknown. This entry belongs to a study of early T cells in non-severe SARS-CoV-2 infection. Background on the study: The sequenced material was bulk RNA from unsorted whole blood, and its chains were unpaired. Overall study results and limits: There was a bias toward anti-spike CD8 responses in VDJdb matching, which missed private and CD4 specificities.

Each cDNA molecule carried a unique molecular identifier. Via MiXCR, TCRdb re-called the 5' RACE reads, giving one row per CDR3 protein. The sample carries about 80,000 distinct CDR3 sequences, roughly 12% recorded once. The CDR3 spans 16 residues. Germline CDR1 is SGDLS and CDR2 is YYNGEE. Deletions cut 0 bases from V and 3 bases from J, with 13 bases between. The sequence was obtained from an adult who was a healthcare worker with PCR-confirmed SARS-CoV-2 infection or an uninfected control (not recorded which). The donor label of this sample is uncertain. The sequencing used whole blood, collected at baseline. The chain couples TRBV9 to TRBJ2-1, with D possibly TRBD2 on 6 matching bases. CDR3 DNA: TGTGCCAGCAGCGTAGTCGGGGGAGCCAGCTACAATGAGCAGTTCTTC. This encodes CASSVVGGASYNEQFF.